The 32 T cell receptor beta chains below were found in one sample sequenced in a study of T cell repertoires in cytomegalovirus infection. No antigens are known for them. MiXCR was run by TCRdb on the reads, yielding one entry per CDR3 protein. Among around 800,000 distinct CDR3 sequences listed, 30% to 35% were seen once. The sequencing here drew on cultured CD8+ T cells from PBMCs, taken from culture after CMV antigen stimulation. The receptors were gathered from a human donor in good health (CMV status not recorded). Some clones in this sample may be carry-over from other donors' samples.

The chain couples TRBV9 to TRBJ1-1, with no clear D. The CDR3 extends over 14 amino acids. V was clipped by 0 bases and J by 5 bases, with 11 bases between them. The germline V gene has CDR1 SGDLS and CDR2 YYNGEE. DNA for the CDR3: TGTGCCAGCAGCGTAGTGGGTGGACGGACTGAAGCTTTCTTT. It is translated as CASSVVGGRTEAFF.

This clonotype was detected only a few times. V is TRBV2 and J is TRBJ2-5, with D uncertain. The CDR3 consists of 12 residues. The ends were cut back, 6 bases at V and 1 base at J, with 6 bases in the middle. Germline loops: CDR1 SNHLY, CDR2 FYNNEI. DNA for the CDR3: TGTGCCAGCAGGCGTATCCAAGAGACCCAGTACTTC. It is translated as CASRRIQETQYF.

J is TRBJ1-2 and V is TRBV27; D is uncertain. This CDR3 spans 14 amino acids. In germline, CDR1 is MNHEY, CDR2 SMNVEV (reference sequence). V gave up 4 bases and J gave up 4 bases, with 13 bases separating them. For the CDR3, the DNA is TGTGCCAGCAGTTCCCTTAGAGGGTTCTATGGCTACACCTTC. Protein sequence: CASSSLRGFYGYTF.

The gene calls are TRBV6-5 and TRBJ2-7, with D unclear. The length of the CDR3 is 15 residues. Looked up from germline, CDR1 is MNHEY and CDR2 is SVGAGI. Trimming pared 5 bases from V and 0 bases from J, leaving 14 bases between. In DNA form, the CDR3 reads TGTGCCAGCAGTGGTCTAGAGGTGGGCTCCTACGAGCAGTACTTC. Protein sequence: CASSGLEVGSYEQYF.

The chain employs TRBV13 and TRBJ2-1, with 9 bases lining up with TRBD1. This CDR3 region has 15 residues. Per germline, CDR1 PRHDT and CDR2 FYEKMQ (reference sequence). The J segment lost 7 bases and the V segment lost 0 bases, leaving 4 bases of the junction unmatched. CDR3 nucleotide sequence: TGTGCCAGCAGCTTAGGCGGGACAGGGAGGAATGAGCAGTTCTTC. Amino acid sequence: CASSLGGTGRNEQFF. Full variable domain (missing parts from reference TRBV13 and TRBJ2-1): AAGVIQSPRHLIKEKRETATLKCYPIPRHDTVYWYQQGPGQDPQFLISFYEKMQSDKGSIPDRFSAQQFSDYHSELNMSSLELGDSALYFCASSLGGTGRNEQFFGPGTRLTVL.

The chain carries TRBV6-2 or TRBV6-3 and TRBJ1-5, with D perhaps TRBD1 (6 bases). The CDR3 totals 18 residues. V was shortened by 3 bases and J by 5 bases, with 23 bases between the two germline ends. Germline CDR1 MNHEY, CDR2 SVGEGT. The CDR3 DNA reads TGTGCCAGCAGTTATTACAGGGATGTCGTGATGCGCGATCAGCCCCAGCATTTT. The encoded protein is CASSYYRDVVMRDQPQHF.

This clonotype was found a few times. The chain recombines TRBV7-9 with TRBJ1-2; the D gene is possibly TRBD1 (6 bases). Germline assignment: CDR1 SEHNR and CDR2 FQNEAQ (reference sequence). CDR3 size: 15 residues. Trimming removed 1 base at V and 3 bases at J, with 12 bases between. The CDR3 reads CASSLVRGGDYGYTF. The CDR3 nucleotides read TGTGCCAGCAGCTTAGTGAGGGGGGGCGACTATGGCTACACCTTC.

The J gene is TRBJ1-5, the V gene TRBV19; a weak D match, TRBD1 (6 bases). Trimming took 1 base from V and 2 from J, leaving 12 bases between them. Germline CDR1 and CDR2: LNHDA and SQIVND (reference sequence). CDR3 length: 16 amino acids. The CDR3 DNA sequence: TGTGCCAGTAGTATAGTGGGGGGGGCGGGCAATCAGCCCCAGCATTTT. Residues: CASSIVGGAGNQPQHF.

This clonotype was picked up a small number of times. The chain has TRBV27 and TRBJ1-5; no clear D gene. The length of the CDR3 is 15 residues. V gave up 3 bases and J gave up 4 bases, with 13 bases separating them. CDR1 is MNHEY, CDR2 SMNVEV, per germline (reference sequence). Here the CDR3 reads CASSFYAHVNQPQHF. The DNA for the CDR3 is TGTGCCAGCAGTTTTTACGCGCATGTGAATCAGCCCCAGCATTTT.

The CDR3, as DNA: TGTGCCAGCAGCCGGTGGGGGAATAGCAATCAGCCCCAGCATTTT. Its protein is CASSRWGNSNQPQHF. This chain joins TRBV7-6 and TRBJ1-5, with D tentatively TRBD1 (5 bases). The CDR3 has 15 amino acids. Trimming left V 5 bases short and J 0 bases short, with 11 bases between. Germline values: CDR1 SGHVS, CDR2 FNYEAQ.

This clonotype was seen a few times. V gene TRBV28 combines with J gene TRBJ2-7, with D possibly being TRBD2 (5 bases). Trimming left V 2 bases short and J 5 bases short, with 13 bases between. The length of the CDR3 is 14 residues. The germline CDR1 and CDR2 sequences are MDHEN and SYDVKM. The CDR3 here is CASSLVGGVDEQYV. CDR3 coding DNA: TGTGCCAGCAGTTTAGTCGGAGGAGTCGACGAGCAGTACGTC.

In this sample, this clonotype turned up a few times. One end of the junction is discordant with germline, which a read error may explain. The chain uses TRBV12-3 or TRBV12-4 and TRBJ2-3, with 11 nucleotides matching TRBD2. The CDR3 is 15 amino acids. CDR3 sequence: CASRLAGGVSDTQYF. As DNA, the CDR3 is TGTGCCAGCAGATTAGCGGGGGGGGTCTCAGATACGCAGTATTTT.

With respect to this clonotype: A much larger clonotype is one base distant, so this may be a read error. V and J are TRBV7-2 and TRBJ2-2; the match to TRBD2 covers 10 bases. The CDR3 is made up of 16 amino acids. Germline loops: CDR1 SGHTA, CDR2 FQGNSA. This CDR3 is CANSFPSGGDTGELFF. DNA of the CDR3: TGTGCCAACAGCTTTCCTAGCGGGGGAGACACCGGGGAGCTGTTTTTT. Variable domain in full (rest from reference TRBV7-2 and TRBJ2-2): GAGVSQSPSNKVTEKGKDVELRCDPISGHTALYWYRQSLGQGLEFLIYFQGNSAPDKSGLPSDRFSAERTGGSVSTLTIQRTQQEDSAVYLCANSFPSGGDTGELFFGEGSRLTVL.

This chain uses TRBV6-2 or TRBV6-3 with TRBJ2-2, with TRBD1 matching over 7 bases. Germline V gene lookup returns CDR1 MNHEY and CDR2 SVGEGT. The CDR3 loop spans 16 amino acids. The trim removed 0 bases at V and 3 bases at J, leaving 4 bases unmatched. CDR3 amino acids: CASSYSGTAYTGELFF. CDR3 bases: TGTGCCAGCAGTTACTCCGGGACAGCATACACCGGGGAGCTGTTTTTT.

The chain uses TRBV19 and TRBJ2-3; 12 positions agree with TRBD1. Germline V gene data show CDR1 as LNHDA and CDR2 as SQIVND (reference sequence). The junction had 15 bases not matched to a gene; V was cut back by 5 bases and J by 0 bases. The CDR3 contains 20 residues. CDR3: CASSVGPGTGGLKSTDTQYF. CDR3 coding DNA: TGTGCCAGTAGTGTTGGACCCGGGACAGGGGGCCTGAAGAGCACAGATACGCAGTATTTT.

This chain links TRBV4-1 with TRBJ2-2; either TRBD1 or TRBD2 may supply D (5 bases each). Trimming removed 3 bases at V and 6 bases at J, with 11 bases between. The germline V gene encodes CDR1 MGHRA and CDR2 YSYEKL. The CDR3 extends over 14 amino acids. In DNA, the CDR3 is TGCGCCAGCAGCCACGCCGGGACCCCCGGGGAGCTGTTTTTT. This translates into CASSHAGTPGELFF.

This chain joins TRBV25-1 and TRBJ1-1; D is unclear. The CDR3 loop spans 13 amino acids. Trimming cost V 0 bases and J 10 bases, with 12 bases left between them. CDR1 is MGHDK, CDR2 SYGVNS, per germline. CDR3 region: CASSEYAHLGAFF. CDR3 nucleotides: TGTGCCAGCAGTGAATATGCCCACTTGGGAGCTTTCTTT. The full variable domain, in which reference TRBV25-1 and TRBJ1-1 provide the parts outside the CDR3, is EADIYQTPRYLVIGTGKKITLECSQTMGHDKMYWYQQDPGMELHLIHYSYGVNSTEKGDLSSESTVSRIRTEHFPLTLESARPSHTSQYLCASSEYAHLGAFFGQGTRLTVV.

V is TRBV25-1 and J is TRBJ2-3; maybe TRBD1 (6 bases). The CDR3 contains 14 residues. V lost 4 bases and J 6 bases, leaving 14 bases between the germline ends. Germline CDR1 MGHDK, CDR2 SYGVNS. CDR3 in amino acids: CASSAYRAGDTQYF. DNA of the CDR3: TGTGCCAGCAGTGCCTACAGGGCCGGGGATACGCAGTATTTT.

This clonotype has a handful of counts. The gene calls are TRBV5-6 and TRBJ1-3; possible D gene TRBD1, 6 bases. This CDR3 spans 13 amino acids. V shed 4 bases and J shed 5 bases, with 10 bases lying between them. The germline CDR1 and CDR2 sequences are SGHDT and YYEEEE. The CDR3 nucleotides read TGTGCCAGCAGCACCGGACAGCGAAACACCATATATTTT. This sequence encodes CASSTGQRNTIYF.

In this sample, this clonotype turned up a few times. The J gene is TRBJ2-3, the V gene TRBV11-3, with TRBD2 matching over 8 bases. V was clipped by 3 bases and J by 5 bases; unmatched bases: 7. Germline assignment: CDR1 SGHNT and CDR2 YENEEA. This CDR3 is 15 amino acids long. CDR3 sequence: CASSFTGGPGDTQYF. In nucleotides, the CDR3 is TGTGCCAGCAGCTTCACGGGGGGGCCCGGAGATACGCAGTATTTT.

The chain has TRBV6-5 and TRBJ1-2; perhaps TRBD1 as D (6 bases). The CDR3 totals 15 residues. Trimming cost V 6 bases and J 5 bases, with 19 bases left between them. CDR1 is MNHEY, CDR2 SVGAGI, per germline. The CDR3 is CASRTDPDSHYGYTF. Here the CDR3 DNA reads TGTGCCAGCAGGACTGATCCGGACAGTCATTATGGCTACACCTTC.

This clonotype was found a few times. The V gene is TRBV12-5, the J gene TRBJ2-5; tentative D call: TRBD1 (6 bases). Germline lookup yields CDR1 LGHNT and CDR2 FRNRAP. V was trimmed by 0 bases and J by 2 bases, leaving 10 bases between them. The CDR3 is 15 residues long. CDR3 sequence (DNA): TGTGCTAGTGGTTTGGTACAGGGAGCTCAAGAGACCCAGTACTTC. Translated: CASGLVQGAQETQYF.

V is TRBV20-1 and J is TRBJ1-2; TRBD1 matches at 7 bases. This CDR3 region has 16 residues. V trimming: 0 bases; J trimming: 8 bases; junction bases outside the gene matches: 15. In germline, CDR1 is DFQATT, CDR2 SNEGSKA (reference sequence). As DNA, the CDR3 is TGCAGTGCTAGAGATTACGCCGGGACAGCGGGGGGCGGCTACACCTTC. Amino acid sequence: CSARDYAGTAGGGYTF.

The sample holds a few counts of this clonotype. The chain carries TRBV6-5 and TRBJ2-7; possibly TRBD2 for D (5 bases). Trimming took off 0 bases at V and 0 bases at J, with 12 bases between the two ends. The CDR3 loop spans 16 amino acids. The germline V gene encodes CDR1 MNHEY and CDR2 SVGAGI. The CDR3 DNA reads TGTGCCAGCAGTTACTCGATCGGGGTCAGCTCCTACGAGCAGTACTTC. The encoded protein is CASSYSIGVSSYEQYF.

CDR3 coding DNA: TGTGCCAGCAGCTCAGGGGGCTTCGGTGAAGAGACCCAGTACTTC. Translation: CASSSGGFGEETQYF. This chain joins TRBV13 and TRBJ2-5, with 8 bases identical to TRBD1. Trimming cost V 4 bases and J 3 bases; bases outside gene matches: 7. Germline V CDR1 and CDR2: PRHDT, FYEKMQ (reference sequence). The CDR3 extends over 15 amino acids.

Here the CDR3 reads CASSYLGVRYTF. In nucleotides, the CDR3 is TGTGCCAGCAGTTATCTGGGAGTCCGCTACACCTTC. The chain links TRBV6-5 to TRBJ1-2; the D is unclear. Trimming left V 3 bases short and J 9 bases short, with 11 bases between. The CDR3 has 12 residues. Germline-derived CDR1 and CDR2 are MNHEY and SVGAGI.

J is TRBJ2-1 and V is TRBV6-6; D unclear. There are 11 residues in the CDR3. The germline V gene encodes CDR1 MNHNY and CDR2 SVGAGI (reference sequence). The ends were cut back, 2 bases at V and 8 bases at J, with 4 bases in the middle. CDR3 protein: CASSYVYEQFF. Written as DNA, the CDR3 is TGTGCCAGCAGTTACGTCTATGAGCAGTTCTTC.

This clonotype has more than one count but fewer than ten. The CDR3 DNA reads as TGTGCCACCAGGACCGATTTGACTAGCGGCCGCGGGACCCAGTACTTC. This encodes CATRTDLTSGRGTQYF. The V call is TRBV15, the J call TRBJ2-5, with TRBD2 identical over 9 bases. Germline values: CDR1 LNHNV, CDR2 YYDKDF (reference sequence). V was pared by 6 bases and J by 7 bases, with 15 bases of the junction left unmatched. This CDR3 region has 16 residues.

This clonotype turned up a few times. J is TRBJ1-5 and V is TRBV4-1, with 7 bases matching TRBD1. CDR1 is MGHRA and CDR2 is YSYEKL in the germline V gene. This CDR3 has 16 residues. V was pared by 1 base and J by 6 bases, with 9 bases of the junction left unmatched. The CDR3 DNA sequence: TGCGCCAGCAGCCAAGGGGGAGGGGGCGTAGTTCAGCCCCAGCATTTT. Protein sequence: CASSQGGGGVVQPQHF.

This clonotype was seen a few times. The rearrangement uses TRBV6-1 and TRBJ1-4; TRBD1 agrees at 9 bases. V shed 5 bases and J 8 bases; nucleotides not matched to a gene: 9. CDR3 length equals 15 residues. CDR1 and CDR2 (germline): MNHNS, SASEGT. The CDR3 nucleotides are TGTGCCAGCAGTCCTCCGACAGGGGGGAACGAAAAACTGTTTTTT. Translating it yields CASSPPTGGNEKLFF.

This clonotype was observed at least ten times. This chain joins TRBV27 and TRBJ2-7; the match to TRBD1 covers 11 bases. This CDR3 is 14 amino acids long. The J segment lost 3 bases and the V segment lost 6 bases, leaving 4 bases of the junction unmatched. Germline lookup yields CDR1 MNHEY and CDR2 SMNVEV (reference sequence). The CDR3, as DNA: TGTGCCAGCAGAACCGGGACAGGGGGCTACGAGCAGTACTTC. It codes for CASRTGTGGYEQYF.

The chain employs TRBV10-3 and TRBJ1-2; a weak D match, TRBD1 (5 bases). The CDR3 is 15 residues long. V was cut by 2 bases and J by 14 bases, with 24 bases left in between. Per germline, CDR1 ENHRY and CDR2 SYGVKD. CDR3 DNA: TGTGCCATCAGTGAGGCCACGGAAGGGGAGTGGGGCGCGACCTTC. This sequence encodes CAISEATEGEWGATF.